This T cell receptor (beta chain) is from a study of molecular identifiers for immune sequencing clone quantification. General study results and limits: Highly expanded clones may be undercounted when identical TCR molecules share barcodes.

On this clonotype itself: Its antigen remains unknown.

Bulk libraries came from a prior protocol with listed TCR primers. TCRdb itself ran the PCR reads through MiXCR, one entry per CDR3 protein. The sample records more than 450,000 distinct CDR3 sequences, about 25% being singletons. This TCR was sampled from a human donor in good health. Some libraries in this study had Jurkat cell RNA spiked in. The sample taken for sequencing was naive CD8+ T cells from blood, with Jurkat cell RNA spiked in. Noted subset: FACS-sorted CD8+CD4-CCR7+CD45RA+ naive T cells.

CDR3: CASRGTLGASTQYF. The DNA for the CDR3 is TGTGCCAGCAGGGGGACTTTGGGGGCGAGTACGCAGTATTTT. The chain couples TRBV27 to TRBJ2-3; D is tentatively TRBD1 or TRBD2 (6 bases each). The CDR3 runs to 14 residues. V was pared by 6 bases and J by 8 bases, with 18 bases between. Germline V CDR1 and CDR2: MNHEY, SMNVEV (reference sequence).